In this sample, the clone carrying this TCR beta chain turned up a few times. Original methodology: Estimation of nucleated cell counts relied on the amplification of reference gene primers. Only in-frame clones appear in the TCRdb table, and some are missing; sequencing was by immunoSEQ multiplex PCR. V and J calls and clone size are those listed in that table; D and trimming were worked out from the DNA. The data show 220,000 or so clones, around 84% seen once. This sample is drawn from a study of blood T cell repertoires in COVID-19. Study summary: COVID-19 samples, acute and convalescent, were from the United States, Italy and Spain.

This TCR derives from a woman in her thirties or forties who had recovered from COVID-19. The sequencing sample was made of PBMCs or T cells enriched from blood (not recorded which).

The CDR3 bases are TGTGCCAGCAGCTTGGGACAGGGTTTGACCACTGAAGCTTTCTTT. Residues: CASSLGQGLTTEAFF. This chain joins TRBV5-4 and TRBJ1-1; 7 positions agree with TRBD1. V lost 0 bases and J lost 4; bases outside the gene matches: 6. The length of the CDR3 is 15 residues. CDR1 is SGHNT and CDR2 is YYREEE in the germline V gene (reference sequence). The full variable domain, rest sourced from reference TRBV5-4 and TRBJ1-1, is ETGVTQSPTHLIKTRGQQVTLRCSSQSGHNTVSWYQQALGQGPQFIFQYYREEENGRGNFPPRFSGLQFPNYSSELNVNALELDDSALYLCASSLGQGLTTEAFFGQGTRLTVV.